These 14 T cell receptor beta chains share one sample of origin, sequenced in a study of blood T cell repertoires in COVID-19. Repertoires were generated with immunoSEQ multiplex PCR, while TCRdb's copy carries only in-frame clones and drops some. The repertoire holds over 350,000 clones, with 70% to 90% as singletons. Material for sequencing was PBMCs or T cells enriched from blood (not recorded which). These receptors originate from a woman between 18 and 30 years old who had recovered from COVID-19.

This chain links TRBV27 with TRBJ1-1; D gene uncertain. The V end lost 6 bases, the J end lost 11 bases, and 13 bases lay between the germline ends. This CDR3 has 11 residues. From germline, CDR1 is MNHEY and CDR2 SMNVEV (reference sequence). The CDR3 DNA follows: TGTGCCAGCAGACTCAGAGGGCGGGCTTTCTTT. Translation: CASRLRGRAFF.

The chain uses TRBV5-4 and TRBJ1-1; possibly TRBD1 for D (6 bases). The CDR3 extends over 14 amino acids. Trimming removed 2 bases from V and 1 base from J, with 9 bases in between. Germline CDR1 is SGHNT and CDR2 is YYREEE (reference sequence). CDR3 bases: TGTGCCAGCAGCTTTCCACAGGGGAACACTGAAGCTTTCTTT. It yields the protein CASSFPQGNTEAFF.

The chain joins TRBV7-9 to TRBJ2-3; 9 bases are a match to TRBD2. There are 16 residues in the CDR3. With V trimmed by 0 bases and J by 5 bases, 6 bases remained unmatched. Germline-derived CDR1 and CDR2 are SEHNR and FQNEAQ (reference sequence). The CDR3, as DNA: TGTGCCAGCAGCTTAGCGAAGGGACTAGCAATAGATACGCAGTATTTT. Translation: CASSLAKGLAIDTQYF.

This sequence joins TRBV6-5 and TRBJ1-4; the D is unclear. Germline CDR1 MNHEY, CDR2 SVGAGI. The CDR3 is 15 amino acids. Trimming took 7 bases from V and 5 from J, leaving 17 bases between them. For the CDR3, the DNA is TGTGCCAGCACTTCTCTGGCGGGTACCAATGAAAAACTGTTTTTT. This sequence encodes CASTSLAGTNEKLFF.

In regard to this clone: This sample includes further DNA sequences coding for the same CDR3. The rearrangement links TRBV27 to TRBJ2-7; tentatively, D is TRBD1 (5 bases). Germline assignment: CDR1 MNHEY and CDR2 SMNVEV (reference sequence). The CDR3 length is 14 residues. Trimming cost V 0 bases and J 1 base, with 7 bases left between them. CDR3 in amino acids: CASSLSSGSYEQYF. DNA of the CDR3: TGTGCCAGCAGTTTATCATCAGGGTCCTACGAGCAGTACTTC.

The V call is TRBV7-6, the J call TRBJ1-2, with 7 bases fitting TRBD1. The trim removed 2 bases at V and 0 bases at J, leaving 9 bases unmatched. Germline CDR1 SGHVS, CDR2 FNYEAQ. The CDR3 contains 17 residues. The CDR3 nucleotides are TGTGCCAGCAGCTTAATAATCGGGACAGAAACTAACTATGGCTACACCTTC. Protein: CASSLIIGTETNYGYTF.

V usage is TRBV4-1 and J usage is TRBJ2-1; D gene unclear. The germline V and J ends were trimmed by 3 bases and 0 bases, with 12 bases remaining between them. The CDR3 covers 16 residues. The germline V gene has CDR1 MGHRA and CDR2 YSYEKL. The DNA for the CDR3 is TGCGCCAGCAGCCAGGCATATCTCAGCTCCTACAATGAGCAGTTCTTC. The encoded protein is CASSQAYLSSYNEQFF.

CDR3 protein: CASSAGTAKNIQYF. The CDR3, as DNA: TGTGCCAGCTCGGCCGGGACAGCAAAAAACATTCAGTACTTC. The chain employs TRBV18 and TRBJ2-4, with TRBD1 identical over 7 bases. CDR3 length equals 14 residues. V shed 6 bases, J shed 4 bases, and the junction held 6 bases outside the gene matches. Germline lookup yields CDR1 KGHSH and CDR2 LQKENI. The full variable domain, in which reference TRBV18 and TRBJ2-4 provide the parts outside the CDR3, is NAGVMQNPRHLVRRRGQEARLRCSPMKGHSHVYWYRQLPEEGLKFMVYLQKENIIDESGMPKERFSAEFPKEGPSILRIQQVVRGDSAAYFCASSAGTAKNIQYFGAGTRLSVL.

V usage is TRBV19 and J usage is TRBJ2-3; D possibly corresponds to TRBD1 (6 bases). Germline assignment: CDR1 LNHDA and CDR2 SQIVND (reference sequence). The V end lost 5 bases, the J end lost 2 bases, and 14 bases lay between the germline ends. The CDR3 contains 15 residues. CDR3 residues: CASSLSGDITDTQYF. The CDR3 nucleotides read TGTGCCAGTAGTCTTTCAGGGGACATCACAGATACGCAGTATTTT. Using reference TRBV19 and TRBJ2-3 for the parts outside the CDR3, the full variable domain is DGGITQSPKYLFRKEGQNVTLSCEQNLNHDAMYWYRQDPGQGLRLIYYSQIVNDFQKGDIAEGYSVSREKKESFPLTVTSAQKNPTAFYLCASSLSGDITDTQYFGPGTRLTVL.

This chain uses TRBV5-5 with TRBJ2-1; TRBD1 is a possible D gene (6 bases). With 5 bases removed from V and 8 bases from J, the gap between germline ends came to 14 bases. Germline V lookup: CDR1 SGHKS, CDR2 YYEKEE (reference sequence). The CDR3 contains 13 residues. The CDR3 region has the DNA TGTGCCAGCAGTTGGGGCCAGGGGTATGAGCAGTTCTTC. It translates to CASSWGQGYEQFF. Drawing the rest from reference TRBV5-5 and TRBJ2-1, the complete variable domain is DAGVTQSPTHLIKTRGQQVTLRCSPISGHKSVSWYQQVLGQGPQFIFQYYEKEERGRGNFPDRFSARQFPNYSSELNVNALLLGDSALYLCASSWGQGYEQFFGPGTRLTVL.

The chain couples TRBV5-1 to TRBJ1-4; tentative D call: TRBD1 (6 bases). The germline CDR1 and CDR2 sequences are SGHRS and YFSETQ. Trimming removed 4 bases from V and 0 bases from J, with 7 bases in between. The CDR3 is 14 residues long. The CDR3 region has the DNA TGCGCCAGCAGCACAGGGCCAACTAATGAAAAACTGTTTTTT. Its translation: CASSTGPTNEKLFF.

This chain connects TRBV7-9 to TRBJ1-5, with D perhaps TRBD1 (6 bases). Germline CDR1 reads SEHNR; CDR2 reads FQNEAQ (reference sequence). V was pared by 6 bases and J by 11 bases, with 29 bases between. This CDR3 is 17 amino acids long. The CDR3 reads CASSSLEAGPQGGAQHF. Written as DNA, the CDR3 is TGTGCCAGCAGTTCCCTAGAGGCGGGGCCCCAAGGGGGGGCCCAGCATTTT.

The chain recombines TRBV2 with TRBJ2-5; no clear D gene. This CDR3 is 13 amino acids long. Germline lookup yields CDR1 SNHLY and CDR2 FYNNEI. The V end was cut by 5 bases, the J end by 1 base, with 8 bases between. The CDR3 nucleotides are TGTGCCAGCAGTACCCAGATCCAAGAGACCCAGTACTTC. It is translated as CASSTQIQETQYF.

This chain connects TRBV5-6 to TRBJ1-2; D possibly corresponds to TRBD1 (6 bases). Germline CDR1 SGHDT, CDR2 YYEEEE. Deletions cut 0 bases from V and 3 bases from J, with 15 bases between. This CDR3 has 16 amino acids. This CDR3 is CASSLEARDNDYGYTF. CDR3 DNA: TGTGCCAGCAGCTTGGAAGCCCGGGACAACGACTATGGCTACACCTTC.